This is a list of T cell receptor beta chains from one sample in a study of cytomegalovirus exposure and HLA in healthy donors. Repertoires were generated with immunoSEQ multiplex PCR, while TCRdb's copy carries only in-frame clones and drops some. The sample includes fewer than 250,000 clones, over 70% of them seen just once. Material for sequencing was PBMCs. These TCRs come from a woman younger than 45 in good health and CMV-seropositive. Each CDR3 is given with its conserved first and last residue. A D gene is named only where the DNA matches it firmly. Only some rows state a clone size, as once, few, many or a class for expanded clones.

CDR3 length	V gene	J gene	clone size	D gene	CDR3 protein	CDR3 DNA
17	TRBV14	TRBJ2-3	few	TRBD2	CASSLGLAGGPKDTQYF	TGTGCCAGCAGCCTGGGACTAGCGGGAGGGCCAAAAGATACGCAGTATTTT
14	TRBV28	TRBJ1-2	-	-	CASALGAALFYYTF	TGTGCCAGTGCCCTTGGGGCAGCCCTTTTTTACTACACCTTC
15	TRBV19	TRBJ1-5	few	TRBD1	CASKGTGPSNQPQHF	TGTGCCAGTAAGGGGACAGGCCCCAGCAATCAGCCCCAGCATTTT
14	TRBV9	TRBJ2-2	-	-	CASSATGSVGELFF	TGTGCCAGCAGCGCAACAGGGTCCGTCGGGGAGCTGTTTTTT
17	TRBV28	TRBJ2-1	-	TRBD2	CASSSPLDSGTYNEQFF	TGTGCCAGCAGTTCCCCTCTGGATAGCGGGACCTACAATGAGCAGTTCTTC
15	TRBV7-8	TRBJ2-1	-	-	CASSLVGTTYNEQFF	TGTGCCAGCAGCTTAGTGGGGACAACCTACAATGAGCAGTTCTTC
15	TRBV7-8	TRBJ2-4	once	-	CASSQGRGQRNIQYF	TGTGCCAGCAGCCAAGGGAGAGGACAGAGGAACATTCAGTACTTC
16	TRBV7-8	TRBJ2-1	few	TRBD1	CASSLETGQPSYEQFF	TGTGCCAGCAGCTTAGAGACGGGACAGCCCTCCTATGAGCAGTTCTTC
13	TRBV19	TRBJ2-7	-	TRBD2	CASSMGLAGEQYF	TGTGCCAGTAGTATGGGACTAGCTGGCGAGCAGTACTTC
16	TRBV7-9	TRBJ1-5	-	TRBD1	CASSLGWDSEDQPQHF	TGTGCCAGCAGCTTAGGTTGGGACAGTGAGGATCAGCCCCAGCATTTT
15	TRBV18	TRBJ1-1	-	-	CASSPSQVLNTEAFF	TGTGCCAGCTCACCGAGTCAGGTTTTGAACACTGAAGCTTTCTTT
13	TRBV19	TRBJ1-1	-	-	CASSIQGNTEAFF	TGTGCCAGTAGTATACAGGGGAACACTGAAGCTTTCTTT
14	TRBV27	TRBJ2-7	once	TRBD2	CASRTSGSSYEQYF	TGTGCCAGCCGGACTAGCGGGAGCTCCTACGAGCAGTACTTC
13	TRBV19	TRBJ1-1	-	-	CASSLWQGAEAFF	TGTGCCAGTAGCCTTTGGCAGGGCGCTGAAGCTTTCTTT
13	TRBV27	TRBJ1-2	-	-	CASSLAVNYGYTF	TGTGCCAGCAGTTTAGCAGTGAACTATGGCTACACCTTC
12	TRBV4-2	TRBJ2-3	-	-	CASSGLFDTQYF	TGTGCCAGCAGCGGACTTTTCGATACGCAGTATTTT
15	TRBV5-4	TRBJ2-7	-	TRBD2	CASRSEVAGVGEQYF	TGTGCCAGCAGATCCGAAGTAGCGGGAGTGGGAGAGCAGTACTTC
15	TRBV13	TRBJ2-1	-	TRBD2	CASSRARLASDEQFF	TGTGCCAGCAGCAGAGCCAGACTAGCTTCAGATGAGCAGTTCTTC
14	TRBV7-2	TRBJ2-7	-	TRBD1	CASSYDRGSYEQYF	TGTGCCAGCAGCTACGACAGGGGATCCTACGAGCAGTACTTC
14	TRBV6-1	TRBJ2-7	-	-	CASLSGTGKFEQYF	TGTGCCAGCCTGTCTGGCACAGGGAAATTCGAGCAGTACTTC
16	TRBV7-9	TRBJ2-7	once	-	CASSLDQRVSSNEQYF	TGTGCCAGCAGCTTAGACCAGCGGGTAAGCTCTAACGAGCAGTACTTC
14	TRBV6-1	TRBJ1-2	few	-	CASNRAGRGGGYTF	TGTGCCAGCAATCGGGCCGGCAGGGGTGGTGGCTACACCTTC
15	TRBV10-3	TRBJ2-7	few	-	CATLFPGATSYEQYF	TGTGCCACCCTGTTCCCAGGGGCCACCTCCTACGAGCAGTACTTC
16	TRBV4-1	TRBJ2-1	once	-	CASSPKGGGSYNEQFF	TGCGCCAGCAGCCCAAAGGGGGGGGGCTCCTACAATGAGCAGTTCTTC
12	TRBV7-9	TRBJ2-7	-	-	CASSLGSYEQYF	TGTGCCAGCAGTTTAGGCTCCTACGAGCAGTACTTC
17	TRBV5-1	TRBJ2-7	-	-	CASSATPGTAISYEQYF	TGCGCCAGCAGCGCGACTCCAGGGACTGCTATTTCCTACGAGCAGTACTTC
15	TRBV7-9	TRBJ2-6	few	-	CASSFSGSGANVLTF	TGTGCCAGCAGCTTTTCCGGCTCTGGGGCCAACGTCCTGACTTTC
16	TRBV5-6	TRBJ1-2	-	TRBD1	CASSLVGTATNYGYTF	TGTGCCAGCAGCTTGGTCGGGACAGCCACTAACTATGGCTACACCTTC
10	TRBV29-1	TRBJ1-1	-	-	CSAQAAEAFF	TGCAGCGCCCAAGCGGCTGAAGCTTTCTTT
16	TRBV2	TRBJ1-1	-	TRBD1	CASRETPGTGVTEAFF	TGTGCCAGCAGAGAGACACCCGGGACAGGGGTAACTGAAGCTTTCTTT
13	TRBV14	TRBJ2-4	-	-	CASSQETRSIQYF	TGTGCCAGCAGCCAAGAGACTAGGAGCATTCAGTACTTC